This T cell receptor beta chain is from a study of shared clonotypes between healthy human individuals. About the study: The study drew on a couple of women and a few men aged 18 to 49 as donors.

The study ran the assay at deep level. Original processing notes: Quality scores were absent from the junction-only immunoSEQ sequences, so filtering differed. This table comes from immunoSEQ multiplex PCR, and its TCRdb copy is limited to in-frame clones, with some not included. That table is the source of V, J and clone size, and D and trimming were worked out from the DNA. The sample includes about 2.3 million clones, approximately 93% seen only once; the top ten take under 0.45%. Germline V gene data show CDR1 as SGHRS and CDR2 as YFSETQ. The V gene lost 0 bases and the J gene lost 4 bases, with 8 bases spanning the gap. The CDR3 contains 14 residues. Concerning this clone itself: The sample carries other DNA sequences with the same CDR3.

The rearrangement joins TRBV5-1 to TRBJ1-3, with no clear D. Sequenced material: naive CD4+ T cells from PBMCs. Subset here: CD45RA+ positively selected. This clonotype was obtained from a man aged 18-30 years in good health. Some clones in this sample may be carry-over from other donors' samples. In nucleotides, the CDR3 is TGCGCCAGCAGCTTGGCGTCCCCGGGAAACACCATATATTTT. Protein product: CASSLASPGNTIYF.